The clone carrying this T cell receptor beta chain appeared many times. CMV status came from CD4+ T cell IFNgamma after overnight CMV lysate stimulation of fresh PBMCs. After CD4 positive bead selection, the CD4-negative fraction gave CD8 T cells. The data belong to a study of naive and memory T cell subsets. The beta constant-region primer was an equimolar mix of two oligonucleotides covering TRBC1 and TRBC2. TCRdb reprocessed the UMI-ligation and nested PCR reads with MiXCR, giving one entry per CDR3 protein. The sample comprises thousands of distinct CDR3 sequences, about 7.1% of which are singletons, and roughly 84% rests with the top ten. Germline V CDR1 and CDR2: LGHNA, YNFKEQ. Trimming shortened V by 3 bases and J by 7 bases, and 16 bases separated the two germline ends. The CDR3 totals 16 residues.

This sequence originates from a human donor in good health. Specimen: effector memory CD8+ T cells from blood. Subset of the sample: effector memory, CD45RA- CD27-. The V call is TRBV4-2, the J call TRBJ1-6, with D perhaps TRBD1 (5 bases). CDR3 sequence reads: CASSQGGGVGNSPLHF. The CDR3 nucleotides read TGTGCCAGCAGCCAGGGAGGAGGGGTGGGAAATTCACCCCTCCACTTT.